Shown below are 20 T cell receptor beta chains from a single sample sequenced in a study of blood T cell repertoires in COVID-19. Measured with immunoSEQ multiplex PCR; TCRdb has only the in-frame clones, and not every one. The table includes roughly 220,000 clones, around 84% detected once. The sequenced sample was PBMCs or T cells enriched from blood (not recorded which). These receptors came from a woman aged 40-49 years who had recovered from COVID-19.

CDR3 in amino acids: CASSGRDRRDNEQFF. The CDR3 DNA reads as TGTGCCAGCAGTGGCCGGGACAGAAGGGACAATGAGCAGTTCTTC. J is TRBJ2-1 and V is TRBV25-1, with 7 bases lining up with TRBD1. CDR1 and CDR2 (germline): MGHDK, SYGVNS. V trimming: 4 bases; J trimming: 5 bases; junction bases outside the gene matches: 8. The CDR3 is 15 amino acids.

The chain employs TRBV14 and TRBJ2-5; TRBD1 aligns across 8 bases. The CDR3 length is 15 residues. With 1 base clipped from V and 4 bases from J, the junction kept 5 bases outside the gene matches. Germline assignment: CDR1 SGHDN and CDR2 FVKESK. The CDR3 spells CASSQALQGAETQYF. The CDR3 region has the DNA TGTGCCAGCAGCCAAGCCCTCCAGGGGGCAGAGACCCAGTACTTC.

This chain connects TRBV7-9 to TRBJ2-2, with a weak D call TRBD2 (5 bases). The germline V gene has CDR1 SEHNR and CDR2 FQNEAQ (reference sequence). Between the trimmed V and J ends, which lost 5 bases and 1 base, there was a span of 14 bases. There are 16 residues in the CDR3. The CDR3 is CASSLGGGGNTGELFF. DNA of the CDR3: TGTGCCAGCAGCCTAGGAGGAGGAGGGAACACCGGGGAGCTGTTTTTT.

The V call is TRBV28, the J call TRBJ1-1, with D possibly being TRBD1 (5 bases). Trimming cost V 6 bases and J 2 bases, with 22 bases left between them. The CDR3 loop spans 17 amino acids. CDR1 MDHEN and CDR2 SYDVKM come from the germline V gene. The CDR3 loop reads CASRPLAGGGLNTEAFF. CDR3 bases: TGTGCCAGCAGACCCCTTGCTGGGGGAGGCCTCAACACTGAAGCTTTCTTT.

This clone was observed once. The chain recombines TRBV3-1 (or the pseudogene TRBV3-2) with TRBJ1-2, with no clear D. Trimming took 5 bases from V and 5 from J, leaving 6 bases between them. This CDR3 is built from 11 residues. The germline CDR1 and CDR2 sequences are LGHDT and YNNKEL (reference sequence). DNA of the CDR3: TGTGCCAGCAGCTCGGGGTATGGCTACACCTTC. Protein: CASSSGYGYTF.

The chain has TRBV27 and TRBJ2-1; 9 bases match TRBD1. Germline trimming cut 4 bases from V and 7 bases from J; bases unmatched to any gene: 8. The CDR3 extends over 15 amino acids. CDR1 is MNHEY, CDR2 SMNVEV, per germline (reference sequence). Here the CDR3 reads CASSSGTGSRNEQFF. DNA of the CDR3: TGTGCCAGCAGTTCCGGGACAGGGTCTAGGAATGAGCAGTTCTTC.

V usage is TRBV28 and J usage is TRBJ2-2, with D tentatively TRBD1 (6 bases). Germline-derived CDR1 and CDR2 are MDHEN and SYDVKM. The CDR3 is 14 amino acids. Trimming shortened V by 5 bases and J by 7 bases, and 14 bases separated the two germline ends. DNA for the CDR3: TGTGCCAGCAGTATTAGACAGGCAGTCGGGGAGCTGTTTTTT. This codes for CASSIRQAVGELFF. The full variable domain, in which reference TRBV28 and TRBJ2-2 provide the parts outside the CDR3, is DVKVTQSSRYLVKRTGEKVFLECVQDMDHENMFWYRQDPGLGLRLIYFSYDVKMKEKGDIPEGYSVSREKKERFSLILESASTNQTSMYLCASSIRQAVGELFFGEGSRLTVL.

This chain uses TRBV3-1 (or the pseudogene TRBV3-2) with TRBJ1-4, with no clear D. The CDR3 has 13 residues. The ends were cut back, 3 bases at V and 7 bases at J, with 9 bases in the middle. Germline V gene data show CDR1 as LGHDT and CDR2 as YNNKEL (reference sequence). Written as DNA, the CDR3 is TGTGCCAGCAGCCAGCCGGGTTCTGAAAAACTGTTTTTT. Its translation: CASSQPGSEKLFF.

The chain carries TRBV6-6 and TRBJ1-4; D gene ambiguous. V lost 2 bases to trimming and J lost 6 bases, with 7 bases between them. The CDR3 covers 13 residues. Germline V CDR1 and CDR2: MNHNY, SVGAGI (reference sequence). The CDR3 nucleotides are TGTGCCAGCAGTTACGTTCCGGATGAAAAACTGTTTTTT. This translates into CASSYVPDEKLFF.

This clone was seen more than once but under ten times. The genes are TRBV9 and TRBJ1-2; D is ambiguous. The CDR3 extends over 14 amino acids. Germline CDR1 reads SGDLS; CDR2 reads YYNGEE. Between the trimmed V and J ends, which lost 0 bases and 1 base, there was a span of 7 bases. This CDR3 reads CASSVVPVNYGYTF. The CDR3 DNA reads as TGTGCCAGCAGCGTAGTTCCCGTTAACTATGGCTACACCTTC. Using reference TRBV9 and TRBJ1-2 for the parts outside the CDR3, the full variable domain is DSGVTQTPKHLITATGQRVTLRCSPRSGDLSVYWYQQSLDQGLQFLIQYYNGEERAKGNILERFSAQQFPDLHSELNLSSLELGDSALYFCASSVVPVNYGYTFGSGTRLTVV.

The chain joins TRBV18 to TRBJ1-1, with TRBD1 matching 7 bases. The V gene end was trimmed by 1 base and the J gene end by 4 bases; junction bases not matched to a gene: 6. Germline CDR1 is KGHSH and CDR2 is LQKENI. This CDR3 is 15 amino acids long. The CDR3 DNA reads TGTGCCAGCTCACCACGACAGGGTTCGTCCACTGAAGCTTTCTTT. Protein product: CASSPRQGSSTEAFF.

This clone was detected once. J is TRBJ2-1 and V is TRBV3-1 (or the pseudogene TRBV3-2), with TRBD2 matching over 9 bases. The CDR3 extends over 17 amino acids. V shed 0 bases and J 2 bases; nucleotides not matched to a gene: 5. Germline V gene data show CDR1 as LGHDT and CDR2 as YNNKEL (reference sequence). In DNA, the CDR3 is TGTGCCAGCAGCCAAGATGTGGCTAGCGGGGCCTACAATGAGCAGTTCTTC. This sequence encodes CASSQDVASGAYNEQFF.

V is TRBV10-3 and J is TRBJ1-5; 7 nucleotides align to TRBD1. V lost 4 bases to trimming and J lost 6 bases; unmatched junction nucleotides: 6. The CDR3 consists of 14 residues. Looked up from germline, CDR1 is ENHRY and CDR2 is SYGVKD. The CDR3 nucleotides are TGTGCCATCAGTGGGCAGGGGGGAAGTCAGCCCCAGCATTTT. Amino acids: CAISGQGGSQPQHF.

This clone was detected only a few times. The chain joins TRBV27 to TRBJ2-2, with D possibly TRBD1 on 6 matching bases. The CDR3 length is 17 residues. Deletions cut 6 bases from V and 4 bases from J, with 21 bases between. Germline CDR1 reads MNHEY; CDR2 reads SMNVEV (reference sequence). The CDR3 sequence is CASSPVGPGVGTGELFF. In DNA, the CDR3 is TGTGCCAGCAGCCCCGTGGGTCCAGGGGTGGGCACCGGGGAGCTGTTTTTT.

This chain connects TRBV6-6 to TRBJ1-1; D not certain. CDR3 length: 15 amino acids. Trimming removed 0 bases at V and 4 bases at J, with 12 bases between. The V gene's germline CDR1 is MNHNY and CDR2 SVGAGI (reference sequence). CDR3: CASSYSRVRVTEAFF. The CDR3 DNA follows: TGTGCCAGCAGTTACTCGAGGGTTCGGGTCACTGAAGCTTTCTTT.

V gene TRBV6-1 combines with J gene TRBJ2-2; D not certain. V lost 2 bases and J lost 0, with 10 bases in between. Germline values: CDR1 MNHNS, CDR2 SASEGT. CDR3 length: 16 residues. The CDR3 spells CASSEWQAANTGELFF. Here the CDR3 DNA reads TGTGCCAGCAGTGAATGGCAGGCCGCGAACACCGGGGAGCTGTTTTTT.

Comment on this clone: Other DNA sequences in the same sample also yield this CDR3. The chain has TRBV9 and TRBJ2-3; 7 positions match TRBD2. This CDR3 region has 15 residues. CDR1 SGDLS and CDR2 YYNGEE come from the germline V gene. The ends lost 0 bases at V and 0 bases at J; junction bases unmatched: 1. In DNA form, the CDR3 reads TGTGCCAGCAGCGTAGGACTAGCTAGCACAGATACGCAGTATTTT. Protein: CASSVGLASTDTQYF.

This rearrangement joins TRBV19 to TRBJ1-3; D unresolved. V lost 5 bases and J lost 7, with 12 bases in between. The CDR3 sequence is 13 residues long. The germline CDR1 and CDR2 sequences are LNHDA and SQIVND (reference sequence). The CDR3 bases are TGTGCCAGTAGTCCACTGGTCTGGAACACCATATATTTT. Protein product: CASSPLVWNTIYF.

The genes are TRBV18 and TRBJ2-2; TRBD2 matches 7 bases. Germline loops: CDR1 KGHSH, CDR2 LQKENI. V lost 5 bases to trimming and J lost 1 base; unmatched junction nucleotides: 10. The CDR3 loop spans 17 amino acids. The CDR3 bases are TGTGCCAGCTCATATATGGGCGGGAGTGTGAACACCGGGGAGCTGTTTTTT. Protein: CASSYMGGSVNTGELFF.

This clone has a handful of counts. The chain combines TRBV10-1 with TRBJ1-6; the D is unclear. CDR1 WNHNN and CDR2 SYGVQD come from the germline V gene (reference sequence). V shed 5 bases and J shed 9 bases, with 11 bases lying between them. This CDR3 comprises 13 residues. The DNA for the CDR3 is TGCGCCAGCAGTTCATCACGCGGTTCACCCCTCCACTTT. This codes for CASSSSRGSPLHF.